Presented here are 2 T cell receptor beta chains from one specimen sequenced in a study of regulatory T cells in long-lasting Graves disease. The time point: newly diagnosed GD, antithyroid drugs for less than 3 months. Following extraction of RNA from PBMCs, that RNA was used to make the TCR library. For TCR beta, libraries came from iRepertoire HTBI primers and Arm-PCR of CDR3 regions. TCRdb itself ran the multiplex PCR reads through MiXCR, one entry per CDR3 protein. This sample carries roughly 500,000 distinct CDR3 sequences, roughly 14% of them seen once, and the ten largest clones take roughly 10%. The sample was also reused in another study, on T cells in Graves' hyperthyroidism and ophthalmopathy.

The input for sequencing was peripheral blood mononuclear cells (PBMCs), taken at new diagnosis, from a patient treated with antithyroid drugs. These receptor sequences come from a man aged 30-40 years with Graves disease.

This clonotype was seen at least ten times. This chain joins TRBV15 and TRBJ2-2; the D gene could be TRBD1 or TRBD2 (5 bases each). V was pared by 0 bases and J by 7 bases, with 6 bases between. The CDR3 totals 13 residues. Germline V lookup: CDR1 LNHNV, CDR2 YYDKDF (reference sequence). DNA of the CDR3: TGTGCCACCAGCAGAGAGAGGGGCGGGGAGCTGTTTTTT. Protein sequence: CATSRERGGELFF.

This clonotype was detected ten times or more. The J gene is TRBJ2-5, the V gene TRBV20-1, with TRBD1 identical over 8 bases. J gave up 5 bases and V 6 bases, and 8 bases lay outside the gene matches. The length of the CDR3 is 13 residues. Per the germline V gene, CDR1 is DFQATT and CDR2 is SNEGSKA (reference sequence). CDR3 sequence (DNA): TGCAGTGCCCCCTTAACAGGGGGGGAGACCCAGTACTTC. Translation: CSAPLTGGETQYF.